A selection of T cell receptor beta chains follows, all from one sample in a study of tumor-infiltrating lymphocytes in primary liver carcinoma. TCRdb redid the calling of the multiplex PCR reads with MiXCR, one entry per CDR3 protein. The sample has 40,000 to 60,000 distinct CDR3 sequences, 70% to 85% seen once. Sequenced: liver tumor tissue from sampling region 5. These receptors all stem from a middle-aged man with primary liver carcinoma and hepatitis B virus infection. CDR3s include the opening cysteine and the closing phenylalanine or tryptophan. Fields, in order: CDR3 protein, CDR3 DNA, J gene, V gene, clone size, D gene. A D gene is named only where the DNA matches it firmly. Size is stated for part of the rows, as once, few or many counts, or as a class when the clone is expanded.

CDR3aa: CASSYLRSTEVFF
CDR3nt: TGTGCCAGCAGTTACCTAAGGAGCACTGAAGTTTTCTTT
j_gene: TRBJ1-1
v_gene: TRBV6-6
abundance: NA
d_gene: NA

CDR3aa: CASSRAGAHTGELFF
CDR3nt: TGCGCCAGCAGCCGCGCAGGGGCTCACACCGGGGAGCTGTTTTTT
j_gene: TRBJ2-2
v_gene: TRBV5-1
abundance: many
d_gene: NA

CDR3aa: CASSQAGNSIYF
CDR3nt: TGCGCCAGCAGTCAAGCTGGAAACAGCATATATTTT
j_gene: TRBJ1-3
v_gene: TRBV11-2
abundance: NA
d_gene: NA

CDR3aa: CASADRGNTEAFF
CDR3nt: TGTGCCAGCGCGGACAGGGGAAACACTGAAGCTTTCTTT
j_gene: TRBJ1-1
v_gene: TRBV28
abundance: few
d_gene: TRBD1

CDR3aa: CTSSPRASGISGKLFF
CDR3nt: TGTACCAGCAGCCCACGGGCGAGCGGGATATCAGGGAAGCTGTTTTTT
j_gene: TRBJ2-2
v_gene: TRBV11-2
abundance: NA
d_gene: TRBD2

CDR3aa: CASCRGGPATNENLFF
CDR3nt: TGTGCCAGCTGCCGAGGTGGACCGGCGACTAATGAAAATCTGTTTTTT
j_gene: TRBJ1-4
v_gene: TRBV12-3/TRBV12-4
abundance: NA
d_gene: NA

CDR3aa: CSVVGKSHREQFF
CDR3nt: TGCAGCGTTGTCGGGAAGTCCCATAGAGAGCAGTTCTTC
j_gene: TRBJ2-1
v_gene: TRBV29-1
abundance: once
d_gene: NA

CDR3aa: CASTGRFPEPQHF
CDR3nt: TGTGCCAGCACCGGACGGTTTCCCGAGCCCCAGCATTTT
j_gene: TRBJ1-5
v_gene: TRBV11-2
abundance: NA
d_gene: NA

CDR3aa: CASSLAAEAYEQYF
CDR3nt: TGTGCCAGCAGCTTAGCAGCGGAGGCCTACGAGCAGTACTTC
j_gene: TRBJ2-7
v_gene: TRBV7-6
abundance: NA
d_gene: NA

CDR3aa: CSVVGQINQPQHF
CDR3nt: TGCAGCGTTGTCGGACAGATCAATCAGCCCCAGCATTTT
j_gene: TRBJ1-5
v_gene: TRBV29-1
abundance: NA
d_gene: NA

CDR3aa: CASGGPRMSGYTF
CDR3nt: TGTGCCAGCGGTGGGCCAAGGATGAGTGGCTACACCTTC
j_gene: TRBJ1-2
v_gene: TRBV11-2
abundance: NA
d_gene: NA

CDR3aa: CASSLGPGHSSGANVLTF
CDR3nt: TGTGCCAGCAGCTTAGGGCCAGGGCACAGCTCTGGGGCCAACGTCCTGACTTTC
j_gene: TRBJ2-6
v_gene: TRBV11-2
abundance: medium-sized
d_gene: NA

CDR3aa: CASIITGEAYGYTF
CDR3nt: TGCGCCAGCATCATCACAGGGGAGGCCTATGGCTACACCTTC
j_gene: TRBJ1-2
v_gene: TRBV4-1
abundance: NA
d_gene: TRBD1

CDR3aa: CTSNLGTNTGELFF
CDR3nt: TGTACCAGCAACTTAGGGACAAACACCGGGGAGCTGTTTTTT
j_gene: TRBJ2-2
v_gene: TRBV7-9
abundance: NA
d_gene: NA

CDR3aa: CASSPTGSGNSGNTIYF
CDR3nt: TGCGCCAGCAGCCCAACCGGGTCAGGGAACTCTGGAAACACCATATATTTT
j_gene: TRBJ1-3
v_gene: TRBV5-1
abundance: NA
d_gene: NA

CDR3aa: CASSGSGGSYNEQFF
CDR3nt: TGTGCCAGCAGTGGCTCGGGAGGATCCTACAATGAGCAGTTCTTC
j_gene: TRBJ2-1
v_gene: TRBV6-4
abundance: many
d_gene: TRBD2

CDR3aa: CASSYGGSGANVLTF
CDR3nt: TGTGCCAGCAGCTACGGTGGCTCTGGGGCCAACGTCCTGACTTTC
j_gene: TRBJ2-6
v_gene: TRBV6-5
abundance: many
d_gene: NA

CDR3aa: CVSSQTGTSDLIQYF
CDR3nt: TGTGTCAGCAGCCAGACCGGGACTAGCGACCTCATTCAGTACTTC
j_gene: TRBJ2-4
v_gene: TRBV14
abundance: NA
d_gene: TRBD2

CDR3aa: CSVEWDMIRSYNEQFF
CDR3nt: TGCAGCGTTGAATGGGACATGATTAGATCTTACAATGAGCAATTCTTT
j_gene: TRBJ2-1
v_gene: TRBV29-1
abundance: NA
d_gene: NA

CDR3aa: CAGGQQETQYF
CDR3nt: TGTGCCGGGGGACAGCAAGAGACCCAGTACTTC
j_gene: TRBJ2-5
v_gene: TRBV6-1
abundance: many
d_gene: TRBD1

CDR3aa: CSSLDSCGQETQYF
CDR3nt: TGCAGCTCATTGGACAGTTGCGGGCAAGAGACCCAGTACTTC
j_gene: TRBJ2-5
v_gene: TRBV29-1
abundance: NA
d_gene: NA

CDR3aa: CAISESGGGNTGELFF
CDR3nt: TGTGCCATCAGTGAGTCAGGAGGGGGTAACACCGGGGAGCTGTTTTTT
j_gene: TRBJ2-2
v_gene: TRBV10-3
abundance: many
d_gene: NA

CDR3aa: CASNERGVPDTQYF
CDR3nt: TGTGCCAGCAATGAGCGGGGGGTCCCAGATACGCAGTATTTT
j_gene: TRBJ2-3
v_gene: TRBV6-1
abundance: NA
d_gene: TRBD2

CDR3aa: CASSLAPPGSYDEQFF
CDR3nt: TGTGCCAGCAGCTTAGCGCCGCCCGGGAGCTACGATGAGCAGTTCTTC
j_gene: TRBJ2-1
v_gene: TRBV7-3
abundance: once
d_gene: NA

CDR3aa: CSVRGGTYNEQFF
CDR3nt: TGCAGTGTCCGTGGCGGTACCTACAATGAGCAGTTCTTC
j_gene: TRBJ2-1
v_gene: TRBV29-1
abundance: NA
d_gene: NA

CDR3aa: CASSSFLAGDGSYNGQFF
CDR3nt: TGTGCCAGCAGCTCGTTTCTAGCGGGAGACGGTTCCTACAATGGGCAGTTCTTC
j_gene: TRBJ2-1
v_gene: TRBV4-2
abundance: NA
d_gene: TRBD2